Presented here are 23 T cell receptor beta chains from one specimen sequenced in a study of blood T cell repertoires in COVID-19. Here immunoSEQ multiplex PCR was the method, and the copy in TCRdb shows in-frame clones only, minus some. Among 120,000 to 150,000 clones listed, around 80% were seen once. Sequencing was done on a sample of peripheral blood. The receptors here all came from a woman aged 80 or over in a cohort sampled during active or convalescent COVID-19.

The CDR3 loop is CASRTSGYTGELFF. The DNA for the CDR3 is TGTGCCTCCCGAACTAGCGGTTACACCGGGGAGCTGTTTTTT. The V gene is TRBV6-5, the J gene TRBJ2-2, with 8 bases aligning to TRBD2. The junction had 8 bases not matched to a gene; V was cut back by 11 bases and J by 3 bases. This CDR3 is 14 amino acids long. Germline V gene lookup returns CDR1 MNHEY and CDR2 SVGAGI.

V gene TRBV10-3 combines with J gene TRBJ2-1; a possible D gene is TRBD1 (8 bases). Between the trimmed V and J ends, which lost 6 bases and 9 bases, there was a span of 18 bases. This CDR3 has 14 amino acids. Looked up from germline, CDR1 is ENHRY and CDR2 is SYGVKD. The CDR3 is CAIRVTGEGIEQFF. The CDR3 region has the DNA TGTGCCATCAGAGTGACAGGGGAGGGGATTGAGCAGTTCTTC.

The chain combines TRBV28 with TRBJ1-2; tentative D call: TRBD1 (6 bases). Germline V CDR1 and CDR2: MDHEN, SYDVKM. The CDR3 has 11 residues. V was pared by 6 bases and J by 10 bases, with 12 bases between. The CDR3 DNA is TGTGCCAGCAGGGCCACAGGGTTCTACACCTTC. Translating it yields CASRATGFYTF.

This clone was counted a single time. J is TRBJ2-1 and V is TRBV4-2; D perhaps matches TRBD2 (6 bases). The CDR3 contains 15 residues. From germline, CDR1 is LGHNA and CDR2 YNFKEQ. The V end lost 3 bases, the J end lost 6 bases, and 15 bases lay between the germline ends. In DNA form, the CDR3 reads TGTGCCAGCAGCCACACCGGGACTGCGGCCAATGAGCAGTTCTTC. Translating gives CASSHTGTAANEQFF.

The count of this clone is one. The V and J genes are TRBV11-2 and TRBJ1-1; a weak D match, TRBD1 (5 bases). The CDR3 sequence is 15 residues long. Germline lookup yields CDR1 SGHAT and CDR2 FQNNGV. V was trimmed by 1 base and J by 3 bases, leaving 12 bases between them. The CDR3 loop reads CASSLVGGGYTEAFF. The CDR3 coding sequence is TGTGCCAGCAGCTTAGTCGGCGGGGGGTACACTGAAGCTTTCTTT.

This clone showed up just a few times. The gene calls are TRBV19 and TRBJ2-2, with D possibly matching TRBD2 (5 bases). The germline V gene encodes CDR1 LNHDA and CDR2 SQIVND (reference sequence). This CDR3 is built from 15 residues. V was pared by 4 bases and J by 4 bases, with 13 bases between. CDR3 in amino acids: CASSNSRVGTGELFF. The CDR3, as DNA: TGTGCCAGTAGTAACTCGAGGGTCGGCACCGGGGAGCTGTTTTTT.

The chain couples TRBV28 to TRBJ1-5; D ambiguous. CDR3 length: 12 residues. The germline gives CDR1 MDHEN, CDR2 SYDVKM. Trimming stripped 5 bases from V and 5 bases from J, with 7 bases between. CDR3 amino acids: CASSLGYQPQHF. The CDR3 DNA sequence: TGTGCCAGCAGTCTCGGGTATCAGCCCCAGCATTTT.

There are a few counts of this clone. J is TRBJ2-7 and V is TRBV5-1; D is uncertain. The V gene's germline CDR1 is SGHRS and CDR2 YFSETQ. With 0 bases removed from V and 0 bases from J, the gap between germline ends came to 13 bases. The CDR3 covers 16 residues. The CDR3 region is CASSLAGGANSYEQYF. The CDR3 DNA follows: TGCGCCAGCAGCTTGGCTGGCGGAGCCAACTCCTACGAGCAGTACTTC. The variable domain in full, with the rest retrieved from reference TRBV5-1 and TRBJ2-7, is KAGVTQTPRYLIKTRGQQVTLSCSPISGHRSVSWYQQTPGQGLQFLFEYFSETQRNKGNFPGRFSGRQFSNSRSEMNVSTLELGDSALYLCASSLAGGANSYEQYFGPGTRLTVT.

This chain uses TRBV7-9 with TRBJ2-3; 10 bases align to TRBD1. Germline loops: CDR1 SEHNR, CDR2 FQNEAQ (reference sequence). The trim removed 4 bases at V and 2 bases at J, leaving 3 bases unmatched. This CDR3 contains 15 residues. The CDR3 reads CASSSGTGATDTQYF. CDR3 DNA sequence: TGTGCCAGCAGCTCCGGGACAGGGGCCACAGATACGCAGTATTTT. Drawing the rest from reference TRBV7-9 and TRBJ2-3, the complete variable domain is DTGVSQNPRHKITKRGQNVTFRCDPISEHNRLYWYRQTLGQGPEFLTYFQNEAQLEKSRLLSDRFSAERPKGSFSTLEIQRTEQGDSAMYLCASSSGTGATDTQYFGPGTRLTVL.

J is TRBJ2-3 and V is TRBV5-4; tentatively, D is TRBD2 (6 bases). V was clipped by 1 base and J by 6 bases, with 15 bases between them. This CDR3 has 15 amino acids. The germline CDR1 and CDR2 sequences are SGHNT and YYREEE (reference sequence). CDR3 in DNA: TGTGCCAGCAGCTTGCAGAGCGGGCGAACGGATACGCAGTATTTT. As protein: CASSLQSGRTDTQYF.

CDR3 in amino acids: CASRSGLVNTEAFF. The CDR3 nucleotides are TGTGCCAGCAGATCCGGACTGGTGAACACTGAAGCTTTCTTT. V and J are TRBV7-9 and TRBJ1-1; the D is unclear. The V and J ends lost 6 bases and 0 bases respectively, with 11 bases between them. Per germline, CDR1 SEHNR and CDR2 FQNEAQ (reference sequence). This CDR3 has 14 amino acids.

The rearrangement joins TRBV19 to TRBJ2-7; possibly TRBD2 for D (6 bases). Trimming took off 1 base at V and 3 bases at J, with 16 bases between the two ends. CDR3 length: 16 amino acids. Germline lookup yields CDR1 LNHDA and CDR2 SQIVND (reference sequence). CDR3 bases: TGTGCCAGTAGTATAGGGTTTCGGCAGGGAGGCTACGAGCAGTACTTC. Amino acids: CASSIGFRQGGYEQYF.

In DNA form, the CDR3 reads TGTGCCAGCAGCTCGGGGACAGTTAATTCACCCCTCCACTTT. Encoded protein: CASSSGTVNSPLHF. The chain carries TRBV3-1 (or the pseudogene TRBV3-2) and TRBJ1-6; TRBD1 agrees at 7 bases. The CDR3 loop spans 14 amino acids. V was pared by 5 bases and J by 6 bases, with 4 bases of the junction left unmatched. The germline V gene has CDR1 LGHDT and CDR2 YNNKEL (reference sequence).

J is TRBJ2-3 and V is TRBV7-2; 7 bases agree with TRBD1. V shed 5 bases, J shed 2 bases, and the junction held 13 bases outside the gene matches. Germline CDR1 and CDR2: SGHTA and FQGNSA. The CDR3 has 17 amino acids. In nucleotides, the CDR3 is TGTGCCAGCAGCCCCCAAGACAGGGCCGCGGCCACAGATACGCAGTATTTT. Residues: CASSPQDRAAATDTQYF.

The V call is TRBV29-1, the J call TRBJ1-1; tentatively, D is TRBD1 (5 bases). V lost 6 bases to trimming and J lost 1 base, with 9 bases between them. The CDR3 consists of 12 residues. CDR1 is SQVTM, CDR2 ANQGSEA, per germline. In DNA form, the CDR3 reads TGCAGCGTAGTAGGGGAGAACACTGAAGCTTTCTTT. Residues: CSVVGENTEAFF.

The chain combines TRBV29-1 with TRBJ2-2; D gene uncertain. Germline loops: CDR1 SQVTM, CDR2 ANQGSEA. CDR3 length equals 14 residues. The germline V and J ends were trimmed by 5 bases and 0 bases, with 10 bases remaining between them. This CDR3 reads CSVNRHPNTGELFF. In nucleotides, the CDR3 is TGCAGCGTTAACAGACACCCGAACACCGGGGAGCTGTTTTTT.

The chain joins TRBV6-5 to TRBJ1-2; 9 positions agree with TRBD1. Germline CDR1 is MNHEY and CDR2 is SVGAGI. The CDR3 runs to 14 residues. After removal of 6 bases from V and 7 bases from J, the junction contained 9 bases not matched to a gene. CDR3 DNA sequence: TGTGCCAGCAGACCTACAGGGGGCGATGCTGGCTACACCTTC. It translates to CASRPTGGDAGYTF.

The chain uses TRBV30 and TRBJ1-4; 7 bases are shared with TRBD1. The CDR3 runs to 14 residues. V was pared by 1 base and J by 8 bases, with 7 bases of the junction left unmatched. Looked up from germline, CDR1 is GTSNPN and CDR2 is SVGIG (reference sequence). The CDR3 spells CAWSARRGLEKLFF. The DNA for the CDR3 is TGTGCCTGGAGTGCCCGTAGGGGGCTAGAAAAACTGTTTTTT.

The chain uses TRBV18 and TRBJ2-5; 7 nucleotides line up with TRBD1. CDR3 size: 14 residues. CDR1 KGHSH and CDR2 LQKENI come from the germline V gene. The J segment lost 5 bases and the V segment lost 5 bases, leaving 8 bases of the junction unmatched. The CDR3 DNA follows: TGTGCCAGCTCAACCTACAGGGGAGAGGAGACCCAGTACTTC. Protein: CASSTYRGEETQYF.

V gene TRBV9 combines with J gene TRBJ2-7; 8 positions match TRBD1. The CDR3 sequence is 18 residues long. The V gene's germline CDR1 is SGDLS and CDR2 YYNGEE. J gave up 3 bases and V 5 bases, and 19 bases lay outside the gene matches. CDR3 in DNA: TGTGCCAGCAGGCGTAGGGTTCCCAACCGCGGACAGGGCTACGAGCAGTACGTC. Protein product: CASRRRVPNRGQGYEQYV.

This clone has a single count. The chain links TRBV7-8 to TRBJ2-3; 10 bases agree with TRBD2. The CDR3 consists of 17 residues. Germline-derived CDR1 and CDR2 are SGHVS and FQNEAQ. J lost 1 base, V lost 2 bases, and 6 bases had no gene match. The CDR3 DNA is TGTGCCAGCAGCTTACCAGCGGGGGGGCCGGGCACAGATACGCAGTATTTT. Residues: CASSLPAGGPGTDTQYF.

The chain joins TRBV5-4 to TRBJ2-3; 12 positions agree with TRBD1. In germline, CDR1 is SGHNT, CDR2 YYREEE (reference sequence). The CDR3 consists of 18 residues. The V segment lost 4 bases and the J segment 0 bases; nucleotides outside the gene matches: 9. As DNA, the CDR3 is TGTGCCAGCAGCCGGGGACAGGGGGCTGTATCTAGCACAGATACGCAGTATTTT. Translating it yields CASSRGQGAVSSTDTQYF.

V gene TRBV6-5 combines with J gene TRBJ2-2, with D perhaps matching TRBD2 (6 bases). CDR1 and CDR2 from the germline V gene are MNHEY and SVGAGI. The CDR3 length is 14 residues. The V end lost 7 bases, the J end lost 4 bases, and 13 bases lay between the germline ends. The CDR3 DNA reads as TGTGCCAGCATGAGTAGCGGAGGCACCGGGGAGCTGTTTTTT. This codes for CASMSSGGTGELFF.